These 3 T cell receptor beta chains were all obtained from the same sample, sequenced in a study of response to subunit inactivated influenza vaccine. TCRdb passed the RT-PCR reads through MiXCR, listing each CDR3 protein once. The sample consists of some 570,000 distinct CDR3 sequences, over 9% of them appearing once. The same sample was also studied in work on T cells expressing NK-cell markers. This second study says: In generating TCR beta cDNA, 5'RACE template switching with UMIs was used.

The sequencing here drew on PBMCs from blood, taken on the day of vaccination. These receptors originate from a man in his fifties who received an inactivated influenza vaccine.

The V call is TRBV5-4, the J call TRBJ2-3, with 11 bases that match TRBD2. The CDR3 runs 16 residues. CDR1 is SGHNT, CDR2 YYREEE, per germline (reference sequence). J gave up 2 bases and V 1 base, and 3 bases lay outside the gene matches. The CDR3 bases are TGTGCCAGCAGCTTGCGACTAGCGGGGACCACAGATACGCAGTATTTT. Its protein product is CASSLRLAGTTDTQYF.

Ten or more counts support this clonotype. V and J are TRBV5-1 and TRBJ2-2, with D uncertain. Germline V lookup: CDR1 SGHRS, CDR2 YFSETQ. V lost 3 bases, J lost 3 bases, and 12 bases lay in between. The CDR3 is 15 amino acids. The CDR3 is CASSSTEAYTGELFF. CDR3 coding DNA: TGCGCCAGCAGCTCTACAGAGGCTTACACCGGGGAGCTGTTTTTT.

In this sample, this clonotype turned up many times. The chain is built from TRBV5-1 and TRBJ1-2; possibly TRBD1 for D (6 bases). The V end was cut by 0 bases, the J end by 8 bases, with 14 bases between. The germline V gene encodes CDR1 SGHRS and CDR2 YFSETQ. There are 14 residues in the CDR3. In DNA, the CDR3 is TGCGCCAGCAGCTTGGACGGACAGTTACGAGGCTACACCTTC. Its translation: CASSLDGQLRGYTF.